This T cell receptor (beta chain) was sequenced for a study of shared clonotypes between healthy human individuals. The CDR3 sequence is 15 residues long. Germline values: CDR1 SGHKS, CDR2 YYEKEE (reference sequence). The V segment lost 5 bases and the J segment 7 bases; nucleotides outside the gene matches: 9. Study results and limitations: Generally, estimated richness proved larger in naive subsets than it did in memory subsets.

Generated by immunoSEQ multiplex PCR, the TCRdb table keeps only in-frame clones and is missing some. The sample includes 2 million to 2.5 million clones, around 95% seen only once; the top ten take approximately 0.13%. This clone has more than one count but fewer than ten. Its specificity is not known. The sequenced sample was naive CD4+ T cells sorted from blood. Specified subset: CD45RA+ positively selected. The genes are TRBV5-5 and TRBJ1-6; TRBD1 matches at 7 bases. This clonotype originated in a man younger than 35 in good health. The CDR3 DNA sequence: TGTGCCAGCAGGCATGCAGACAGGGACAATTCACCCCTCCACTTT. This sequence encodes CASRHADRDNSPLHF.